This T cell receptor beta chain was retrieved from a study of shared clonotypes between healthy human individuals. Study outcomes and limitations: Researchers found naive subsets generally carried larger estimated richness than memory subsets. Tissue TCR repertoires likely differ from these blood-only repertoires. The small donor group covered limited genetic and exposure diversity.

The run depth of the assay was deep. Assay: immunoSEQ multiplex PCR; the TCRdb copy retains only in-frame clones and omits some. This repertoire shows around 940,000 clones, more than 75% found once; its top ten account for about 1.5%. Concerning this clone: Its specificity is not known.

CDR1 and CDR2 (germline): MGHRA, YSYEKL. The CDR3 sequence is 15 residues long. The V and J ends lost 0 bases and 8 bases respectively, with 13 bases between them. The V and J genes are TRBV4-1 and TRBJ2-2, with D tentatively TRBD1 (6 bases). The receptor was isolated from a man younger than 30 in good health. Sequences were obtained from memory CD4+ T cells sorted from blood. Indicated subset: CD45RA-negative fraction. This CDR3 is CASSQDRGTPGELFF. DNA of the CDR3: TGCGCCAGCAGCCAAGATAGGGGGACACCGGGGGAGCTGTTTTTT.